These 13 T cell receptor beta chains share one sample of origin, sequenced in a study of cytomegalovirus exposure and HLA in healthy donors. It was with 60 Vbeta and 13 Jbeta primers that the PCR ran. Only in-frame clones appear in the TCRdb table, and some are missing; sequencing was by immunoSEQ multiplex PCR. The repertoire has about 190,000 clones, approximately 79% of them found once; the top ten carry around 1.6%. Sequencing was performed on PBMCs. These receptors originate from a woman younger than 35 in good health and CMV-seronegative.

This clone was detected a few times. This chain links TRBV10-1 with TRBJ2-5; perhaps TRBD2 as D (5 bases). The CDR3 has 14 amino acids. Germline CDR1 WNHNN, CDR2 SYGVQD (reference sequence). V was pared by 2 bases and J by 5 bases, with 12 bases between. In DNA form, the CDR3 reads TGCGCCAGCAGTGAGGCGATCCCGGGGGAGACCCAGTACTTC. This gives the protein CASSEAIPGETQYF.

The rearrangement joins TRBV18 to TRBJ2-7; TRBD1 might be the D (6 bases). Per germline, CDR1 KGHSH and CDR2 LQKENI. CDR3 length: 15 amino acids. The V end was cut by 6 bases, the J end by 5 bases, with 20 bases between. The CDR3 DNA reads TGTGCCAGCTCCCTACAATCGGGACAATTCAACGAGCAGTACTTC. Translating gives CASSLQSGQFNEQYF.

The J gene is TRBJ1-2, the V gene TRBV10-3; D not resolved. CDR1 and CDR2 from the germline V gene are ENHRY and SYGVKD. The CDR3 contains 12 residues. V lost 4 bases and J 4 bases, leaving 7 bases between the germline ends. In DNA, the CDR3 is TGTGCCATCAGTGGAGAGGGCTATGGCTACACCTTC. Translation: CAISGEGYGYTF.

V gene TRBV4-2 combines with J gene TRBJ1-6; possible D gene TRBD1, 5 bases. The V end was cut by 1 base, the J end by 2 bases, with 15 bases between. In germline, CDR1 is LGHNA, CDR2 YNFKEQ. The CDR3 has 18 amino acids. The CDR3 coding sequence is TGTGCCAGCAGCCAAGTTCAGGGCCCGGAGACCTATAATTCACCCCTCCACTTT. It codes for CASSQVQGPETYNSPLHF.

Only a few counts were recorded for this clone. The chain carries TRBV4-1 and TRBJ2-7, with 9 bases fitting TRBD1. Germline V gene sequence: CDR1 MGHRA, CDR2 YSYEKL. The CDR3 contains 14 residues. V was clipped by 4 bases and J by 5 bases; unmatched bases: 6. For the CDR3, the DNA is TGCGCCAGCAGCCTGACAGGGGGTACCCACGAGCAGTACTTC. Translating gives CASSLTGGTHEQYF.

The table lists this clone with a count of one. J is TRBJ2-2 and V is TRBV4-1, with TRBD2 identical over 10 bases. Trimming at V came to 2 bases and at J to 6 bases, leaving 0 bases not matched to a gene. This CDR3 region has 14 residues. Germline lookup yields CDR1 MGHRA and CDR2 YSYEKL. The CDR3 nucleotides read TGCGCCAGCAGCCAACTAGCGGGAGCCGGGGAGCTGTTTTTT. Its protein product is CASSQLAGAGELFF.

This chain uses TRBV4-1 with TRBJ2-1; a weak D match, TRBD2 (6 bases). Trimming removed 3 bases at V and 0 bases at J, with 9 bases between. Looked up from germline, CDR1 is MGHRA and CDR2 is YSYEKL. The CDR3 extends over 15 amino acids. CDR3 nucleotides: TGCGCCAGCAGCCACGTCGGGAGCTCCTACAATGAGCAGTTCTTC. Amino acid sequence: CASSHVGSSYNEQFF.

The V call is TRBV5-1, the J call TRBJ2-5; 7 bases align to TRBD2. With V trimmed by 4 bases and J by 2 bases, 8 bases remained unmatched. CDR1 and CDR2 (germline): SGHRS, YFSETQ. This CDR3 comprises 15 residues. CDR3 sequence: CASSPGTTGQETQYF. CDR3 coding DNA: TGCGCCAGCAGCCCCGGGACTACCGGACAAGAGACCCAGTACTTC. Using reference TRBV5-1 and TRBJ2-5 for the parts outside the CDR3, the full variable domain is KAGVTQTPRYLIKTRGQQVTLSCSPISGHRSVSWYQQTPGQGLQFLFEYFSETQRNKGNFPGRFSGRQFSNSRSEMNVSTLELGDSALYLCASSPGTTGQETQYFGPGTRLLVL.

The chain combines TRBV11-3 with TRBJ2-7, with a possible D match to TRBD1 (5 bases). Between the trimmed V and J ends, which lost 6 bases and 7 bases, there was a span of 16 bases. Germline assignment: CDR1 SGHNT and CDR2 YENEEA. The CDR3 extends over 13 amino acids. This chain's CDR3 is CASSQDSYEEQYF. The CDR3 nucleotides are TGTGCCAGCAGTCAAGACAGCTACGAGGAGCAGTACTTC.

This clone was recorded a few times. This chain links TRBV30 with TRBJ2-2; a weak D match, TRBD1 (6 bases). There are 15 residues in the CDR3. In germline, CDR1 is GTSNPN, CDR2 SVGIG (reference sequence). V was shortened by 3 bases and J by 0 bases, with 11 bases between the two germline ends. CDR3 region: CAWRYAGANTGELFF. For the CDR3, the DNA is TGTGCCTGGAGATACGCAGGGGCGAACACCGGGGAGCTGTTTTTT.

About this clone itself: At one end, the junction sequence differs from germline, possibly due to a read error. V is TRBV7-9 and J is TRBJ1-2; D is ambiguous. The CDR3 runs 16 residues. Germline V gene lookup returns CDR1 SEHNR and CDR2 FQNEAQ (reference sequence). The CDR3 nucleotides are TGTTCCAGCAGTTATACGAAGGTCGCCGGGGACTATGGCTACACCTTC. Its translation: CSSSYTKVAGDYGYTF.

V gene TRBV19 combines with J gene TRBJ2-7, with 11 positions matching TRBD2. Unmatched junction bases numbered 8, after V lost 4 bases and J lost 6 bases. Germline V lookup: CDR1 LNHDA, CDR2 SQIVND (reference sequence). There are 15 residues in the CDR3. The DNA of the CDR3 is TGTGCCAGTAGTACTATAGCGGGAGGGCCTGGCGAGCAGTACTTC. Amino acids: CASSTIAGGPGEQYF. Complete variable domain (other parts from reference TRBV19 and TRBJ2-7): DGGITQSPKYLFRKEGQNVTLSCEQNLNHDAMYWYRQDPGQGLRLIYYSQIVNDFQKGDIAEGYSVSREKKESFPLTVTSAQKNPTAFYLCASSTIAGGPGEQYFGPGTRLTVT.

The J gene is TRBJ2-2, the V gene TRBV18; 7 bases line up with TRBD1. J lost 4 bases, V lost 3 bases, and 11 bases had no gene match. Germline lookup yields CDR1 KGHSH and CDR2 LQKENI. The CDR3 length is 17 residues. Here the CDR3 DNA reads TGTGCCAGCTCACCGGGACAGACTACGAGCGGCACCGGGGAGCTGTTTTTT. Translating gives CASSPGQTTSGTGELFF.